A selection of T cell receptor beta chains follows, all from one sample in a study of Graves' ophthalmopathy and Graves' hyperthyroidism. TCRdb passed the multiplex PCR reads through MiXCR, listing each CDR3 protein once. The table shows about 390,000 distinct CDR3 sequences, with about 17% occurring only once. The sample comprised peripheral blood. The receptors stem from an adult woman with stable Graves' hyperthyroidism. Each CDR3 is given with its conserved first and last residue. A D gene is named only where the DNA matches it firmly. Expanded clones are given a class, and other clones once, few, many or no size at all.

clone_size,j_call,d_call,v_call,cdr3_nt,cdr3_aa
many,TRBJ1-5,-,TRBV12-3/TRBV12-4,TGTGCCAGCAGTCCCGGCGCAGGGAATCAGCCCCAGCATTTT,CASSPGAGNQPQHF
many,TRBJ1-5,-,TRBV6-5,TGTGCCAGCAGTTACGACCCTAGCAATCAGCCCCAGCATTTT,CASSYDPSNQPQHF
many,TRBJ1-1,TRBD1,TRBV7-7,TGTGCTAGCAGCTCGGACAGGGACACTGAAGCTTTCTTT,CASSSDRDTEAFF
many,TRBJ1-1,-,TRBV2,TGTGCCAGCAATAAGGGTCGAGAGGGCGGCACTGAAGCTTTCTTT,CASNKGREGGTEAFF
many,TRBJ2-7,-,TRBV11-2,TGTGCCAGCAGCTTATCGGGACCCTACGAGCAGTACTTC,CASSLSGPYEQYF
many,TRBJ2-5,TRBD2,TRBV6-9,TGTGCCTGCAGTTCCCCGACTAGCGGGACACGGGAGACCCAGTACTTC,CACSSPTSGTRETQYF
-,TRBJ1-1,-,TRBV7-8,TGTGCCGGCAGCCCAGGAGGGACTATGAACACTGAAGCTTTCTTT,CAGSPGGTMNTEAFF
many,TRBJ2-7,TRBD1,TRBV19,TGTGCCAGTAGTATAGAGGGACAGGACTACGAGCAGTACTTC,CASSIEGQDYEQYF
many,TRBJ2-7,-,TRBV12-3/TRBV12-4,TGTGCCAGCAGTTTAGTAGTGTGGGAGCAGTACTTC,CASSLVVWEQYF
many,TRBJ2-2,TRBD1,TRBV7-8,TGTGCCAGCAGCTTGGACAGGATCACCGGGGAGCTGTTTTTT,CASSLDRITGELFF
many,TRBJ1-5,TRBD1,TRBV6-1,TGTGCCAGCAGTGAATTCCCCGGGACAGGGGACAATCAGCCCCAGCATTTT,CASSEFPGTGDNQPQHF
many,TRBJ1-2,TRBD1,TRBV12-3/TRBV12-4,TGTGCCAGCAGTTCCATTCGGGACAGGGAGCATGGCTACACCTTC,CASSSIRDREHGYTF
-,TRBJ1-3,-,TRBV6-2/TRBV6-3,TGTGCCAGCAGTCCCCTCGATCATCACAGGGACGGGGCCTCTGGAAACACCATATATTTT,CASSPLDHHRDGASGNTIYF
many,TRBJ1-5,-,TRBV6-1,TGTGCCAGCAAAGGGGTCGATAGCAATCAGCCCCAGCATTTT,CASKGVDSNQPQHF
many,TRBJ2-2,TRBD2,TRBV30,TGTGCCTGGATCACTAGCGACACCGGGGAGCTGTTTTTT,CAWITSDTGELFF
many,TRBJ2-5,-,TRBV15,TGTGCCACCAGCGGCGGACAGCTACAAGAGACCCAGTACTTC,CATSGGQLQETQYF
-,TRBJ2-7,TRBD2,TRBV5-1,TGCGCCAGCAGCGGGCCCTGGACTAGCGGTCCCTACGAGCAGTACTTC,CASSGPWTSGPYEQYF
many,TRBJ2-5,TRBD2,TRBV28,TGTGCCAGCAGTCCCCTAGACGAGCGGGAGGCCCGCGAGACCCAGTACTTC,CASSPLDEREARETQYF
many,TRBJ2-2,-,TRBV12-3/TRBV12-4,TGTGCCAGCAGCTCGAGGGAGGACACCGGGGAGCTGTTTTTT,CASSSREDTGELFF
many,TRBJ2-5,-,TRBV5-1,TGCGCCAGCAGCTTGGTAACAGGCGGTCAAGAGACCCAGTACTTC,CASSLVTGGQETQYF
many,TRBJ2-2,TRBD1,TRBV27,TGTGCCAGCAGTTTAGAATCAGGGGGCACCGGGGAGCTGTTTTTT,CASSLESGGTGELFF
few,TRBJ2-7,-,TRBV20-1,TGCAGTGCTAGAGATTTGGCCAGGGGCCCCTACGAGCAGTACTTC,CSARDLARGPYEQYF
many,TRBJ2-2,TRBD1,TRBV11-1,TGTGCCAGCAGCTGGGCAGGGGGGAACACCGGGGAGCTGTTTTTT,CASSWAGGNTGELFF
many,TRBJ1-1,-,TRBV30,TGTGCCTGGAGTGTGTCCGTGAACACTGAAGCTTTCTTT,CAWSVSVNTEAFF
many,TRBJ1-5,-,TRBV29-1,TGCAGCGTTGGAGTGGACAGTAGCAATCAGCCCCAGCATTTT,CSVGVDSSNQPQHF
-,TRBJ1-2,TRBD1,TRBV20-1,TGCAGTGCTGAGTACAGGGGGCGGGAGGGCTACACCTTC,CSAEYRGREGYTF
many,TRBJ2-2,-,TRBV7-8,TGTGCCAGCAGCTTAGTAGTAGTTTCAGGGGCCGGGGAGCTGTTTTTT,CASSLVVVSGAGELFF
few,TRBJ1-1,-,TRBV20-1,TGCAGTGGTCACGGAGGTGGCACTGAAGCTTTCTTT,CSGHGGGTEAFF
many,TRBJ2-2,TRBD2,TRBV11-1,TGTGCCAGCAGCTCCTCCGGGACTAGCTTCACCGGGGAGCTGTTTTTT,CASSSSGTSFTGELFF
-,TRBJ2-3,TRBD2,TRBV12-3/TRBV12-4,TGTGCCAGCAGTCTTAGGACTAGCGGGCTTGCAGATACGCAGTATTTT,CASSLRTSGLADTQYF
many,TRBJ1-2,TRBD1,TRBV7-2,TGTGCCAGCAGCTTCGCAGGGGGCTATGGCTACACCTTC,CASSFAGGYGYTF
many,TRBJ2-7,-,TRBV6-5,TGTGCCAGCAGTTCCAAAGGAATTAGCGGCTCCTACGAGCAGTACTTC,CASSSKGISGSYEQYF
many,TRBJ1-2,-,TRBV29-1,TGCAGCGTTGAAGACGCGATAGATGGCTACACCTTC,CSVEDAIDGYTF
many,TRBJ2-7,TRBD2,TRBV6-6,TGTGCCAGCAGTTACCATCGTAGCGGGAGATCTTCCGAGCAGTACTTC,CASSYHRSGRSSEQYF
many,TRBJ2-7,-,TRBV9,TGTGCCAGCAGCGCCGGGACCCCCGGGGTATACGAGCAGTACTTC,CASSAGTPGVYEQYF
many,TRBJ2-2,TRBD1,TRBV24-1,TGTGCCACCAGTGTGCGGACAGGGGTGACCGGGGAGCTGTTTTTT,CATSVRTGVTGELFF
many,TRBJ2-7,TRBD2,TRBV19,TGTGCCAGTAGTCTGAGACTAGCGGGAAGCTCCTACGAGCAGTACTTC,CASSLRLAGSSYEQYF
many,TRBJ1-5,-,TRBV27,TGTGCCAGCAGCTCACAGGGTAGTAAGAATCAGCCCCAGCATTTT,CASSSQGSKNQPQHF
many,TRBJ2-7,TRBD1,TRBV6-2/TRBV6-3,TGTGCCAGCAGCTCCGGGACAGGGGGCTACGAGCAGTACTTC,CASSSGTGGYEQYF
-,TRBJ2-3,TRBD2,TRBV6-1,TGTGCCAGCAGCGAGACTAGCGGGAGGGAAGATACGCAGTATTTT,CASSETSGREDTQYF
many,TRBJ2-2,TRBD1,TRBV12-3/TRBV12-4,TGTGCCAGCAGGCCAGGGACAGGGGGCCCCGGGGAGCTGTTTTTT,CASRPGTGGPGELFF
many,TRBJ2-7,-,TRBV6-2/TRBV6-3,TGTGCCAGCACCAAAGGGAGCAGGGCCTACGAGCAGTACTTC,CASTKGSRAYEQYF
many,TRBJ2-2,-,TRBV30,TGTGCCTGGAGTGTAGGCTGGGCTACCGGGGAGCTGTTTTTT,CAWSVGWATGELFF
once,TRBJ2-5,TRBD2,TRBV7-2,TGTGCCAGCAGCTTAGGAACTAGCGGGAAAGAGACCCAGTACTTC,CASSLGTSGKETQYF
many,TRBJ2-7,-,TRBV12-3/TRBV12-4,TGTGCCAGCAGTCTAGACGGGAATTCCTACGAGCAGTACTTC,CASSLDGNSYEQYF
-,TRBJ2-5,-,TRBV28,TGTGCCAGCATGGGGGAATGGGGCACCGGGGAGACCCAGTACTTC,CASMGEWGTGETQYF
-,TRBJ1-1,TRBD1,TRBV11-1,TGTGCCAGCAAGATGACAGGGGCGACTGAAGCTTTCTTT,CASKMTGATEAFF
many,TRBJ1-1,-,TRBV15,TGTGCCACCGGGGCGCCCACTGAAGCTTTCTTT,CATGAPTEAFF
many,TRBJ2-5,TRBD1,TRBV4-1,TGCGCCAGCAGCCAAGCAGCGTTAGCAGGACAGGTACAAGAGACCCAGTACTTC,CASSQAALAGQVQETQYF
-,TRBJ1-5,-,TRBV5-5,TGTGCCAGCAGCTTGGTCCAGGGTCAGCCCCAGCATTTT,CASSLVQGQPQHF
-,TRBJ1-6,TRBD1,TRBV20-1,TGCAGTGCAAAAATGGGACAGTCTCGTAATTCACCCCTCCACTTT,CSAKMGQSRNSPLHF